This T cell receptor (beta chain) was recovered during a study of cytomegalovirus exposure and HLA in healthy donors. General study points: Presence/absence analyses supposed approximately even sequencing depth among donors. Testing in vitro showed three CMV-associated chains specific for CMV antigens. The authors listed roughly 150 TCR beta chains as cytomegalovirus-associated. HLA allele associations emerged for about 18,000 TCR beta sequences in a later analysis, at 0.05 false discovery rate.

It was with 60 Vbeta and 13 Jbeta primers that the PCR ran. Method: immunoSEQ multiplex PCR; TCRdb's copy keeps in-frame clones and lacks some. The profile shows around 99,000 clones, under 85% of them singletons. Points on this clone: Its antigen is currently unknown.

Germline CDR1 SGHVS, CDR2 FQNEAQ. V was clipped by 4 bases and J by 7 bases; unmatched bases: 12. CDR3 length equals 16 residues. The sequence came from a man aged 35 to 55 in good health and CMV-seronegative. The J gene is TRBJ1-4, the V gene TRBV7-8; 7 bases are shared with TRBD1. What was sequenced was PBMCs. CDR3 nucleotide sequence: TGTGCCAGCAGCTCCGCCTCGACAGGGTTTAGTGAAAAACTGTTTTTT. Its translation is CASSSASTGFSEKLFF.